One sample yielded the 7 T cell receptor beta chains listed below, sequenced in a study of blood T cell repertoires in COVID-19. This table comes from immunoSEQ multiplex PCR, and its TCRdb copy is limited to in-frame clones, with some not included. This table has 200,000 to 300,000 clones, around 80% appearing once. Sequencing was performed on peripheral blood. The receptor source for this set is a man aged 35-49 years who had recovered from COVID-19.

The V and J genes are TRBV4-3 and TRBJ2-2; D gene unclear. The V gene lost 1 base and the J gene lost 4 bases, with 10 bases spanning the gap. The CDR3 is 15 residues long. The germline CDR1 and CDR2 sequences are LGHNA and YSLEER. CDR3 in DNA: TGCGCCAGCAGCCAAGGTCGAGCCACCACCGGGGAGCTGTTTTTT. Translating gives CASSQGRATTGELFF.

This clone was seen only once. The gene calls are TRBV19 and TRBJ2-2; D remains ambiguous. V was trimmed by 10 bases and J by 1 base, leaving 13 bases between them. The length of the CDR3 is 14 residues. The germline gives CDR1 LNHDA, CDR2 SQIVND (reference sequence). For the CDR3, the DNA is TGTGCCACCATAAGTCCAGGGAACACCGGGGAGCTGTTTTTT. This sequence encodes CATISPGNTGELFF. Filled out from reference TRBV19 and TRBJ2-2, the complete variable domain reads DGGITQSPKYLFRKEGQNVTLSCEQNLNHDAMYWYRQDPGQGLRLIYYSQIVNDFQKGDIAEGYSVSREKKESFPLTVTSAQKNPTAFYLCATISPGNTGELFFGEGSRLTVL.

For this clone: The same CDR3 also results from other DNA sequences found in this sample. The chain couples TRBV6-2 or TRBV6-3 to TRBJ1-2; no clear D. Germline assignment: CDR1 MNHEY and CDR2 SVGEGT. CDR3 size: 12 residues. V dropped 6 bases and J dropped 8 bases, with 13 bases sitting between them. CDR3 nucleotides: TGTGCCAGCAGCACCAGAGGGCTCGGCTACACCTTC. Its translation: CASSTRGLGYTF.

CDR3 protein: CASSTPPGTSGNNEQFF. CDR3 DNA sequence: TGTGCCAGCAGCACCCCACCCGGGACTAGCGGGAACAATGAGCAGTTCTTC. The chain links TRBV9 to TRBJ2-1, with 13 bases matching TRBD2. There are 17 residues in the CDR3. With V trimmed by 4 bases and J by 5 bases, 9 bases remained unmatched. Germline V CDR1 and CDR2: SGDLS, YYNGEE.

The rearrangement uses TRBV19 and TRBJ2-1, with a tentative D call TRBD2 (5 bases). Germline CDR1 is LNHDA and CDR2 is SQIVND (reference sequence). V shed 4 bases and J shed 4 bases, with 23 bases lying between them. The CDR3 has 18 amino acids. CDR3 coding DNA: TGTGCCAGTAGTACGTTTGTAGTTTGGACTGGGAGATACAATGAGCAGTTCTTC. Its protein product is CASSTFVVWTGRYNEQFF.

For the CDR3, the DNA is TGTGCCAGCAGTTACCAAACAGCTAACTATGGCTACACCTTC. Its translation is CASSYQTANYGYTF. V is TRBV6-2 or TRBV6-3 and J is TRBJ1-2; no firm D call. Germline loops: CDR1 MNHEY, CDR2 SVGEGT. V was clipped by 2 bases and J by 0 bases, with 7 bases between them. This CDR3 region has 14 residues.

The gene calls are TRBV5-6 and TRBJ2-5, with a tentative D call TRBD1 (5 bases). CDR3 length: 14 amino acids. The ends were cut back, 4 bases at V and 4 bases at J, with 14 bases in the middle. From germline, CDR1 is SGHDT and CDR2 YYEEEE. Here the CDR3 reads CASSPDSPRETQYF. CDR3 nucleotides: TGTGCCAGCAGCCCCGACAGTCCCCGAGAGACCCAGTACTTC.